Each of the 5 T cell receptor beta chains below was sequenced from the same sample in a study of blood T cell repertoires in COVID-19. Sequencing was performed with immunoSEQ multiplex PCR; in TCRdb, only in-frame clones are kept and a portion is missing. This sample has about 180,000 clones, with 80% found just once. Material: PBMCs or T cells enriched from blood (not recorded which). Receptor source: a man aged 60-69 years who had been exposed to COVID-19.

Remarks on this clone: One junction end does not reproduce the germline sequence, and a read error may be involved. This chain links TRBV7-2 with TRBJ2-7, with 7 bases aligning to TRBD1. CDR1 is SGHTA and CDR2 is FQGNSA in the germline V gene. CDR3 length: 16 residues. CDR3 in DNA: TGTGCCAGCACCTTAAACCCCCAGACAGGGACCTACGAGCAGTACTTC. Its translation: CASTLNPQTGTYEQYF.

The CDR3 nucleotides read TGTGCCAGCAGTGCACTAATAACCTCTGGAAACACCATATATTTT. Encoded protein: CASSALITSGNTIYF. The chain uses TRBV25-1 and TRBJ1-3; D uncertain. CDR3 length: 15 amino acids. Trimming stripped 4 bases from V and 0 bases from J, with 10 bases between. In germline, CDR1 is MGHDK, CDR2 SYGVNS. The entire variable domain, with the rest obtained from reference TRBV25-1 and TRBJ1-3, is as follows: EADIYQTPRYLVIGTGKKITLECSQTMGHDKMYWYQQDPGMELHLIHYSYGVNSTEKGDLSSESTVSRIRTEHFPLTLESARPSHTSQYLCASSALITSGNTIYFGEGSWLTVV.

This chain uses TRBV11-2 with TRBJ2-7, with 10 bases fitting TRBD2. The germline gives CDR1 SGHAT, CDR2 FQNNGV. This CDR3 has 17 amino acids. Trimming took 6 bases from V and 2 from J; bases not matched to a gene: 13. CDR3 sequence reads: CASRRAGGPERTYEQYF. In nucleotides, the CDR3 is TGTGCCAGCAGACGAGCGGGAGGGCCAGAGCGGACCTACGAGCAGTACTTC.

This rearrangement joins TRBV5-1 to TRBJ2-7, with 7 bases matching TRBD2. Unmatched junction bases numbered 11, after V lost 6 bases and J lost 5 bases. The CDR3 loop spans 14 amino acids. The V gene's germline CDR1 is SGHRS and CDR2 YFSETQ. The CDR3 sequence: CASTTGEGLHEQYF. DNA of the CDR3: TGCGCCAGCACAACGGGGGAGGGCCTCCACGAGCAGTACTTC.

V is TRBV7-3 and J is TRBJ1-4, with D uncertain. This CDR3 has 18 residues. The germline V and J ends were trimmed by 1 base and 3 bases, with 18 bases remaining between them. Germline CDR1 SGHTA, CDR2 FQGTGA. Written as DNA, the CDR3 is TGTGCCAGCAGCTTAATTCCGGCATTTTGTGGGCCTAATGAAAAACTGTTTTTT. Protein sequence: CASSLIPAFCGPNEKLFF.